The 4 T cell receptor beta chains below all came from one sample that was sequenced in a study of T cell changes during pregnancy in multiple sclerosis. The table came from immunoSEQ multiplex PCR; TCRdb's copy has only in-frame clones and leaves some out. This table has approximately 130,000 clones, 95% to 98% appearing once. Specimen: peripheral blood, collected after pregnancy. The receptor source for this set is a female donor with multiple sclerosis, enrolled in a pregnancy study.

This chain links TRBV27 with TRBJ2-3; TRBD2 matches at 14 bases. The germline V gene encodes CDR1 MNHEY and CDR2 SMNVEV (reference sequence). The CDR3 sequence is 15 residues long. V lost 7 bases to trimming and J lost 1 base; unmatched junction nucleotides: 1. Here the CDR3 reads CASTTSGRGTDTQYF. The DNA for the CDR3 is TGTGCCAGCACGACTAGCGGGAGGGGCACAGATACGCAGTATTTT.

The CDR3 spells CATSREVTGVGEQYF. The CDR3 coding sequence is TGTGCCACCAGCAGAGAAGTGACAGGGGTAGGCGAGCAGTACTTC. The chain joins TRBV15 to TRBJ2-7; 8 bases match TRBD1. This CDR3 comprises 15 residues. After removal of 0 bases from V and 6 bases from J, the junction contained 7 bases not matched to a gene. CDR1 is LNHNV and CDR2 is YYDKDF in the germline V gene (reference sequence).

The rearrangement links TRBV5-1 to TRBJ1-3, with D hard to call. Trimming cost V 4 bases and J 2 bases, with 22 bases left between them. The CDR3 is 18 amino acids. Per the germline V gene, CDR1 is SGHRS and CDR2 is YFSETQ. The CDR3 sequence: CASSTGLSSQPPGNTIYF. The DNA of the CDR3 is TGCGCCAGCAGCACCGGACTCTCGAGCCAGCCACCTGGAAACACCATATATTTT.

V usage is TRBV28 and J usage is TRBJ2-3; 7 positions match TRBD1. Trimming removed 2 bases from V and 3 bases from J; junction bases left unmatched: 14. Germline assignment: CDR1 MDHEN and CDR2 SYDVKM. This CDR3 contains 18 residues. Here the CDR3 DNA reads TGTGCCAGCAGTTTACCCCTGACGACAGGGATAATGACAGATACGCAGTATTTT. As protein: CASSLPLTTGIMTDTQYF.